Sequencing of this T cell receptor (beta chain) was carried out in a study of T-cell memory formation after mild COVID-19. Looking at the study overall: TCR clusters were mostly donor specific.

TCRdb recomputed calls from the 5' RACE reads with MiXCR, one row per CDR3 protein. The data hold 150,000 or so distinct CDR3 sequences, with around a third observed a single time. Per the germline V gene, CDR1 is ENHRY and CDR2 is SYGVKD. Trimming left V 6 bases short and J 6 bases short, with 15 bases between. This CDR3 is 13 amino acids long. The study's findings and limits: The study detected some responding clones in pre-infection memory, suggesting cross-reactive memory joined. Contracting clones from day 15 to 85 had balanced CD4/CD8; later expanders favoured CD4+. Chiefly within CM and EM were the contracting CD4+ clones; CD8+ ones were within EMRA.

Details on this clonotype: The antigen is undetermined.

Material: PBMCs or a T cell subset sorted from them (not recorded which). The sequence was collected from an adult woman who had mild COVID-19 (a few samples of this study predate the infection). Cell type and time point are not known. The chain combines TRBV10-3 with TRBJ2-7; D tentatively fits TRBD1 or TRBD2 (5 bases each). The CDR3 DNA follows: TGTGCCATCAGCCAGGGACCTACGGGCGAGCAGTACTTC. Amino acids: CAISQGPTGEQYF.